The source of this TCR beta chain is a study of beta chain features in type 1 diabetes. Sorted populations all exceeded 95% purity. Whole-study results and caveats: A cDNA-based sequencing approach could over-represent cells with high TCR expression. TCRB CDR3 length was moderately but significantly reduced in all four CD4+ subsets of Type 1 diabetes patients. Any HLA-type effect on TCRB rearrangement remained unresolved here.

The CDR3 is made up of 16 amino acids. V shed 6 bases, J shed 0 bases, and the junction held 8 bases outside the gene matches. Germline V gene lookup returns CDR1 MGHDK and CDR2 SYGVNS. For this clone: Its antigen is currently unknown.

The isolated RNA, all of it, was reverse transcribed, so expressed TCRB transcripts were what got sequenced. TCRdb's table, derived via immunoSEQ multiplex PCR, lists solely in-frame clones and lacks some. The sample lists some 360,000 clones, less than 20% seen once, with approximately 0.043% in the top ten. The sequence was obtained from a woman between 18 and 29 years old in good health. The specimen sequenced was naive CD4+ T cells from blood. This sequence joins TRBV25-1 and TRBJ2-1; 7 nucleotides line up with TRBD1. In nucleotides, the CDR3 is TGTGCCAGCAGCCCCTGGACAGGTTACTCCTACAATGAGCAGTTCTTC. Amino acids: CASSPWTGYSYNEQFF.